This passage covers 20 T cell receptor beta chains from one sample sequenced in a study of CD8 T cells in Susac syndrome. Random-hexamer reverse transcription was applied to roughly 0.45 to 1 ug RNA. TCRdb processed the immunoSEQ multiplex PCR reads anew with MiXCR; each CDR3 protein has one entry. The sample holds just over 150,000 distinct CDR3 sequences; approximately 94% are singletons and the top ten take 0.2% to 0.25%. The sequenced sample was CD8+ T cells from PBMCs. These receptors were obtained from a human donor with multiple sclerosis.

V and J are TRBV30 and TRBJ2-7; TRBD1 aligns across 7 bases. Germline CDR1 and CDR2: GTSNPN and SVGIG (reference sequence). This CDR3 spans 12 amino acids. V trimming: 4 bases; J trimming: 6 bases; junction bases outside the gene matches: 6. Written as DNA, the CDR3 is TGTGCCTGGACCCGAGGGGGCGGCGAGCAGTACTTC. It specifies CAWTRGGGEQYF.

This chain links TRBV7-2 with TRBJ1-2; D ambiguous. The CDR3 spans 14 residues. Germline lookup yields CDR1 SGHTA and CDR2 FQGNSA. V shed 1 base and J shed 4 bases, with 10 bases lying between them. CDR3 nucleotide sequence: TGTGCCAGCAGCTTAGGACAAAGCATCTATGGCTACACCTTC. As protein: CASSLGQSIYGYTF.

This rearrangement joins TRBV20-1 to TRBJ1-2; 9 nucleotides match TRBD1. Trimming cost V 6 bases and J 1 base; bases outside gene matches: 3. Germline CDR1 reads DFQATT; CDR2 reads SNEGSKA (reference sequence). The CDR3 runs 13 residues. The CDR3 spells CSAPGQGNYGYTF. CDR3 DNA sequence: TGCAGTGCCCCGGGACAGGGTAACTATGGCTACACCTTC.

The V call is TRBV20-1, the J call TRBJ2-7; D is ambiguous. Trimming removed 1 base at V and 6 bases at J, with 19 bases between. Germline CDR1 and CDR2: DFQATT and SNEGSKA (reference sequence). The CDR3 is 15 residues long. In DNA, the CDR3 is TGCAGTGCTAGAGGGTCAGGACGGGTGCTCGGCGAGCAGTACTTC. Its translation is CSARGSGRVLGEQYF.

This chain joins TRBV5-1 and TRBJ1-6, with D possibly TRBD1 on 5 matching bases. Germline V gene sequence: CDR1 SGHRS, CDR2 YFSETQ. The CDR3 extends over 17 amino acids. Trimming removed 4 bases from V and 8 bases from J, with 22 bases in between. The CDR3 DNA sequence: TGCGCCAGCAGCCCCGCAGGTGGGGTGGAAGGGGATTCACCCCTCCACTTT. As protein: CASSPAGGVEGDSPLHF.

J is TRBJ1-6 and V is TRBV15; D not certain. The V end lost 2 bases, the J end lost 13 bases, and 12 bases lay between the germline ends. Germline assignment: CDR1 LNHNV and CDR2 YYDKDF (reference sequence). The CDR3 loop spans 13 amino acids. CDR3 nucleotides: TGTGCCACCAGCAGACCGGGGATGGCCCCCCTCCACTTT. Amino acids: CATSRPGMAPLHF.

The CDR3 DNA reads as TGTGCCAGCGGTCGTCGGACAAGGGATGGCTACACCTTC. Residues: CASGRRTRDGYTF. The rearrangement uses TRBV9 and TRBJ1-2; perhaps TRBD1 as D (5 bases). This CDR3 comprises 13 residues. Germline V gene lookup returns CDR1 SGDLS and CDR2 YYNGEE. V was cut by 7 bases and J by 6 bases, with 16 bases left in between. Together with reference TRBV9 and TRBJ1-2, the CDR3 gives the full variable domain: DSGVTQTPKHLITATGQRVTLRCSPRSGDLSVYWYQQSLDQGLQFLIQYYNGEERAKGNILERFSAQQFPDLHSELNLSSLELGDSALYFCASGRRTRDGYTFGSGTRLTVV.

The rearrangement links TRBV5-1 to TRBJ1-2, with 7 bases matching TRBD1. The CDR3 contains 14 residues. Germline V gene data show CDR1 as SGHRS and CDR2 as YFSETQ. Trimming removed 3 bases from V and 8 bases from J; junction bases left unmatched: 10. The CDR3 bases are TGCGCCAGCAGCTGGGGGACAGCCGGTGACGGCTACACCTTC. Amino acid sequence: CASSWGTAGDGYTF.

This clonotype was observed a single time. This chain joins TRBV7-9 and TRBJ2-3; 11 nucleotides match TRBD2. V was pared by 6 bases and J by 4 bases, with 6 bases of the junction left unmatched. Germline assignment: CDR1 SEHNR and CDR2 FQNEAQ (reference sequence). The length of the CDR3 is 15 residues. The CDR3 protein is CASRVAGGTADTQYF. DNA for the CDR3: TGTGCCAGCAGGGTAGCGGGGGGGACCGCAGATACGCAGTATTTT.

The rearrangement joins TRBV2 to TRBJ1-2; D not certain. The CDR3 covers 9 residues. Germline V CDR1 and CDR2: SNHLY, FYNNEI. V gave up 6 bases and J gave up 8 bases, with 4 bases separating them. The CDR3: CASRGGYTF. The DNA for the CDR3 is TGTGCCAGCAGGGGAGGCTACACCTTC. The full variable domain, rest sourced from reference TRBV2 and TRBJ1-2, is EPEVTQTPSHQVTQMGQEVILRCVPISNHLYFYWYRQILGQKVEFLVSFYNNEISEKSEIFDDQFSVERPDGSNFTLKIRSTKLEDSAMYFCASRGGYTFGSGTRLTVV.

This sequence joins TRBV9 and TRBJ1-1; weak D call: TRBD1 (6 bases). Deletions cut 6 bases from V and 10 bases from J, with 28 bases between. Germline V CDR1 and CDR2: SGDLS, YYNGEE. This CDR3 comprises 16 residues. The CDR3 here is CASTEGNRVGDEGAFF. The DNA of the CDR3 is TGTGCCAGCACCGAGGGGAACAGGGTGGGCGACGAAGGAGCTTTCTTT.

This clonotype was counted once. This chain joins TRBV30 and TRBJ1-1; D remains ambiguous. Trimming left V 2 bases short and J 6 bases short, with 16 bases between. The length of the CDR3 is 14 residues. The germline gives CDR1 GTSNPN, CDR2 SVGIG (reference sequence). In DNA, the CDR3 is TGTGCCTGGAGTCCCGTCTCTTGGCAGGCTGAAGCTTTCTTT. Translated, it gives CAWSPVSWQAEAFF.

CDR3 region: CAWSLAAENYGYTF. CDR3 in DNA: TGTGCCTGGAGCCTCGCCGCAGAAAACTATGGCTACACCTTC. The chain employs TRBV30 and TRBJ1-2, with D unclear. This CDR3 contains 14 residues. The V gene lost 3 bases and the J gene lost 2 bases, with 13 bases spanning the gap. CDR1 and CDR2 (germline): GTSNPN, SVGIG (reference sequence).

This sequence joins TRBV29-1 and TRBJ2-1; 10 bases are a match to TRBD2. J lost 1 base, V lost 4 bases, and 7 bases had no gene match. CDR1 and CDR2 from the germline V gene are SQVTM and ANQGSEA. This CDR3 spans 16 amino acids. The CDR3: CSVGSGGRGSYNEQFF. In DNA form, the CDR3 reads TGCAGCGTTGGTAGCGGGGGGAGAGGATCCTACAATGAGCAGTTCTTC.

V and J are TRBV7-9 and TRBJ2-2; D perhaps matches TRBD1 (6 bases). CDR1 and CDR2 from the germline V gene are SEHNR and FQNEAQ (reference sequence). Trimming cost V 2 bases and J 7 bases, with 14 bases left between them. This CDR3 is 15 amino acids long. The CDR3 DNA reads TGTGCCAGCAGCTTACTGACAGGCCTCAACGGGGAGCTGTTTTTT. This codes for CASSLLTGLNGELFF.

The chain uses TRBV5-6 and TRBJ2-2, with TRBD1 identical over 9 bases. The germline gives CDR1 SGHDT, CDR2 YYEEEE. The CDR3 is 15 amino acids. V shed 0 bases and J 8 bases; nucleotides not matched to a gene: 5. The CDR3 region has the DNA TGTGCCAGCAGCTTGGGACAGGGGGTTCGTGGGGAGCTGTTTTTT. Protein product: CASSLGQGVRGELFF.

J is TRBJ2-7 and V is TRBV24-1, with 8 bases aligning to TRBD2. CDR3 length: 17 amino acids. Germline assignment: CDR1 KGHDR and CDR2 SFDVKD. With V trimmed by 3 bases and J by 3 bases, 12 bases remained unmatched. Written as DNA, the CDR3 is TGTGCCACCAGTGATCGGCGATCCCGGGGGGGGCTCTACGAGCAGTACTTC. This encodes CATSDRRSRGGLYEQYF.

The chain couples TRBV9 to TRBJ1-2; a possible D gene is TRBD1 (5 bases). This CDR3 spans 16 amino acids. V shed 1 base and J shed 7 bases, with 20 bases lying between them. The germline gives CDR1 SGDLS, CDR2 YYNGEE. The CDR3 reads CASSVSRDRLLSGYTF. The CDR3 DNA follows: TGTGCCAGCAGCGTAAGCAGGGATCGCCTACTGTCTGGCTACACCTTC.

This sequence joins TRBV2 and TRBJ2-3, with 7 bases fitting TRBD1. The CDR3 is made up of 13 amino acids. Germline trimming cut 9 bases from V and 1 base from J; bases unmatched to any gene: 4. Looked up from germline, CDR1 is SNHLY and CDR2 is FYNNEI. CDR3: CARRDRGTDTQYF. In DNA form, the CDR3 reads TGTGCCAGGAGGGACAGAGGCACAGATACGCAGTATTTT.

The rearrangement joins TRBV2 to TRBJ2-1, with no clear D. Trimming removed 1 base from V and 1 base from J, with 5 bases in between. Germline CDR1 and CDR2: SNHLY and FYNNEI. The CDR3 is made up of 14 amino acids. This CDR3 reads CASSEEISYNEQFF. Here the CDR3 DNA reads TGTGCCAGCAGTGAAGAGATTTCCTACAATGAGCAGTTCTTC.